The 28 T cell receptor beta chains reported below all come from one sample, sequenced in a study of early T cells in non-severe SARS-CoV-2 infection (dated by TCRdb to about 2021). Library creation used 5' RACE. The sample was run on a NextSeq 500. TCRdb reanalyzed the raw reads on its own, using fastp at Q25 for trimming and MiXCR for clone calling, and kept in-frame beta chains. Each entry is one CDR3 protein sequence, shown with its most common DNA and genes. Here the sample has 25,000 to 30,000 distinct CDR3 sequences; under 10% occur a single time. The ten largest clonotypes hold approximately 14% of the sample. The sample was whole blood. These TCRs come from an adult who was a healthcare worker with PCR-confirmed SARS-CoV-2 infection or an uninfected control (not recorded which).

The V call is TRBV9, the J call TRBJ2-6; tentatively, D is TRBD1 or TRBD2 (5 bases each). CDR3 size: 15 residues. Trimming took off 2 bases at V and 5 bases at J, with 11 bases between the two ends. From germline, CDR1 is SGDLS and CDR2 YYNGEE. In DNA form, the CDR3 reads TGTGCCAGCAGCGTTCTCTTGGGACGGGCCAACGTCCTGACTTTC. Its translation: CASSVLLGRANVLTF.

This clonotype was observed at least ten times. The chain couples TRBV2 to TRBJ2-5; TRBD2 is a possible D gene (6 bases). Germline loops: CDR1 SNHLY, CDR2 FYNNEI. Trimming shortened V by 1 base and J by 4 bases, and 7 bases separated the two germline ends. CDR3 length: 13 residues. The CDR3 here is CASSEGRGETQYF. CDR3 nucleotide sequence: TGTGCCAGCAGTGAAGGGCGGGGAGAGACCCAGTACTTC. The full variable domain, in which reference TRBV2 and TRBJ2-5 provide the parts outside the CDR3, is EPEVTQTPSHQVTQMGQEVILRCVPISNHLYFYWYRQILGQKVEFLVSFYNNEISEKSEIFDDQFSVERPDGSNFTLKIRSTKLEDSAMYFCASSEGRGETQYFGPGTRLLVL.

The chain recombines TRBV13 with TRBJ2-7, with a tentative D call TRBD1 (6 bases). CDR1 PRHDT and CDR2 FYEKMQ come from the germline V gene (reference sequence). This CDR3 is 14 amino acids long. V was pared by 5 bases and J by 7 bases, with 18 bases between. CDR3 nucleotides: TGTGCCAGCAGCGCGGACAGTGGAGAGGGGGAGCAGTACTTC. It yields the protein CASSADSGEGEQYF.

The CDR3 spells CASSTMTGDYGYTF. The CDR3 DNA reads as TGTGCCAGCAGTACGATGACAGGGGACTATGGCTACACCTTC. The chain uses TRBV6-5 and TRBJ1-2; 8 positions agree with TRBD1. V lost 5 bases and J lost 3; bases outside the gene matches: 5. The CDR3 spans 14 residues. Germline loops: CDR1 MNHEY, CDR2 SVGAGI.

This clonotype was counted many times. The genes are TRBV11-2 and TRBJ2-5, with unresolved D. Trimming took off 0 bases at V and 2 bases at J, with 4 bases between the two ends. Germline assignment: CDR1 SGHAT and CDR2 FQNNGV. The CDR3 has 13 residues. CDR3 amino acids: CASSLEGQETQYF. The CDR3 DNA is TGTGCCAGCAGCTTAGAAGGTCAAGAGACCCAGTACTTC.

This clonotype was detected ten times or more. This rearrangement joins TRBV18 to TRBJ2-7; tentative D call: TRBD1 (6 bases). V was trimmed by 6 bases and J by 2 bases, leaving 17 bases between them. In germline, CDR1 is KGHSH, CDR2 LQKENI. This CDR3 has 15 residues. The CDR3, as DNA: TGTGCCAGCTCCCTCGGACAGCCCGGAGCCTACGAGCAGTACTTC. Its protein is CASSLGQPGAYEQYF.

This clonotype was recorded many times. The junction departs from the called germline gene at one end, perhaps through a read error. The V call is TRBV7-9, the J call TRBJ2-4, with a tentative D call TRBD2 (6 bases). CDR3 length equals 12 residues. The germline CDR1 and CDR2 sequences are SEHNR and FQNEAQ (reference sequence). CDR3 bases: TGTGCCAGCAGCTTACTTCAGGGAGGAGAGTCCTTC. Translated: CASSLLQGGESF. The whole variable domain, remainder taken from reference TRBV7-9 and TRBJ2-4, is DTGVSQNPRHKITKRGQNVTFRCDPISEHNRLYWYRQTLGQGPEFLTYFQNEAQLEKSRLLSDRFSAERPKGSFSTLEIQRTEQGDSAMYLCASSLLQGGESFGAGTRLSVL.

The rearrangement links TRBV6-5 to TRBJ1-1; a possible D gene is TRBD1 (5 bases). The CDR3 is made up of 13 amino acids. The ends were cut back, 10 bases at V and 0 bases at J, with 12 bases in the middle. Germline assignment: CDR1 MNHEY and CDR2 SVGAGI. Here the CDR3 DNA reads TGTGCCACCGGGGGGGTCATGAACACTGAAGCTTTCTTT. Protein product: CATGGVMNTEAFF.

This clonotype has only a few counts. V is TRBV9 and J is TRBJ1-1; TRBD1 matches 8 bases. V trimming: 9 bases; J trimming: 4 bases; junction bases outside the gene matches: 8. CDR3 size: 13 residues. Germline values: CDR1 SGDLS, CDR2 YYNGEE. The CDR3 loop is CATSGGLGTEAFF. As DNA, the CDR3 is TGTGCCACCTCAGGGGGCTTGGGCACTGAAGCTTTCTTT.

This clonotype has a count of ten or more. The genes are TRBV12-3 or TRBV12-4 and TRBJ1-2; TRBD1 agrees at 9 bases. Losses at the gene ends were 5 bases for V and 3 bases for J; bases not matched to a gene: 1. This CDR3 contains 13 residues. This chain's CDR3 is CASSRTGDYGYTF. In nucleotides, the CDR3 is TGTGCCAGCAGTCGGACAGGGGACTATGGCTACACCTTC.

This sequence joins TRBV12-3 or TRBV12-4 and TRBJ2-3; 7 nucleotides match TRBD2. V was pared by 1 base and J by 8 bases, with 3 bases of the junction left unmatched. The CDR3 sequence is 13 residues long. The CDR3 sequence: CASSLVGEGTQYF. For the CDR3, the DNA is TGTGCCAGCAGTTTAGTGGGGGAGGGTACGCAGTATTTT.

This clonotype occurred many times. The V and J genes are TRBV12-3 or TRBV12-4 and TRBJ1-2; no reliable D call. This CDR3 is built from 12 residues. Trimming cost V 6 bases and J 10 bases, with 15 bases left between them. The CDR3 DNA is TGTGCCAGCAGCTCCCCCGGGGTAGTCTACACCTTC. Translation: CASSSPGVVYTF.

This clonotype counts as medium-sized (0.01 to 0.1%). The chain is built from TRBV20-1 and TRBJ2-1; perhaps TRBD1 as D (7 bases). The CDR3 sequence is 13 residues long. Germline CDR1 is DFQATT and CDR2 is SNEGSKA (reference sequence). Trimming took off 4 bases at V and 7 bases at J, with 14 bases between the two ends. CDR3 loop: CSAMEGAPNEQFF. The CDR3 coding sequence is TGCAGTGCTATGGAGGGGGCCCCTAATGAGCAGTTCTTC.

This clonotype has a handful of counts. This chain connects TRBV3-2 to TRBJ1-2. TRBV3-2 corresponds to a pseudogene. The CDR3 is 14 residues long. The CDR3 spells CASSQVQALYGYTF. CDR3 nucleotide sequence: TGTGCCAGCAGCCAAGTCCAAGCTCTCTATGGCTACACCTTC.

As to this clonotype: This may be a read error, as it is one base from a much larger clone. The V gene is TRBV27, the J gene TRBJ2-7; 10 nucleotides align to TRBD1. Germline V CDR1 and CDR2: MNHEY, SMNVEV (reference sequence). The CDR3 is made up of 17 amino acids. DNA of the CDR3: TGTACCAGCAGTCCATCAACCCCCGGGACAGGGGCTTACGAGCAGTACTTC. Translation: CTSSPSTPGTGAYEQYF.

This clonotype was seen at least ten times. This chain links TRBV3-1 with TRBJ2-1; D gene ambiguous. CDR1 and CDR2 (germline): LGHDT, YNNKEL (reference sequence). Trimming took 0 bases from V and 9 from J, leaving 12 bases between them. This CDR3 spans 14 amino acids. In nucleotides, the CDR3 is TGTGCCAGCAGCCAAGATCCCGCCCTTACTGAGCAGTTCTTC. Translation gives CASSQDPALTEQFF.

Ten or more counts support this clonotype. V is TRBV29-1 and J is TRBJ1-1, with D maybe TRBD1 (5 bases). The CDR3 is made up of 12 amino acids. Trimming pared 6 bases from V and 4 bases from J, leaving 12 bases between. Germline V gene sequence: CDR1 SQVTM, CDR2 ANQGSEA. CDR3 nucleotides: TGCAGCGTATATCTGGGGGGCACTGAAGCTTTCTTT. Translating it yields CSVYLGGTEAFF.

This clonotype was recorded many times. CDR3 sequence: CASSQDVVDTQYF. In DNA form, the CDR3 reads TGCGCCAGCAGCCAGGACGTTGTAGATACGCAGTATTTT. This chain joins TRBV5-1 and TRBJ2-3, with D unclear. The CDR3 contains 13 residues. The germline CDR1 and CDR2 sequences are SGHRS and YFSETQ. The V end lost 4 bases, the J end lost 5 bases, and 11 bases lay between the germline ends.

This clonotype was counted only a few times. The chain combines TRBV29-1 with TRBJ1-1, with D possibly TRBD1 on 6 matching bases. From germline, CDR1 is SQVTM and CDR2 ANQGSEA. This CDR3 spans 14 amino acids. Deletions cut 8 bases from V and 1 base from J, with 17 bases between. CDR3 nucleotide sequence: TGCAGCTCTAGGGGGTTTGTGGAGAACACTGAAGCTTTCTTT. Its protein product is CSSRGFVENTEAFF.

This chain uses TRBV6-5 with TRBJ2-3, with D unclear. The CDR3 is 14 residues long. Germline lookup yields CDR1 MNHEY and CDR2 SVGAGI. Trimming left V 6 bases short and J 4 bases short, with 14 bases between. The CDR3 nucleotides read TGTGCCAGCAGCCCGGTGTTGGTCGCAGATACGCAGTATTTT. It encodes CASSPVLVADTQYF.

CDR3 sequence reads: CSFETGNTEAFF. The CDR3 DNA reads as TGCAGTTTCGAGACAGGGAACACTGAAGCTTTCTTT. The chain uses TRBV20-1 and TRBJ1-1, with D possibly being TRBD1 (6 bases). CDR1 and CDR2 (germline): DFQATT, SNEGSKA (reference sequence). V was clipped by 8 bases and J by 1 base, with 11 bases between them. The CDR3 is 12 amino acids.

This clonotype was counted many times. The J gene is TRBJ2-2, the V gene TRBV4-3; tentative D call: TRBD2 (5 bases). V shed 3 bases and J shed 0 bases, with 11 bases lying between them. In germline, CDR1 is LGHNA, CDR2 YSLEER. This CDR3 contains 16 residues. DNA for the CDR3: TGCGCCAGCAGCCATGGAGGAATCACGAACACCGGGGAGCTGTTTTTT. Encoded protein: CASSHGGITNTGELFF.

CDR3 sequence reads: CASSFPGDTQYF. CDR3 in DNA: TGTGCCAGCAGCTTCCCTGGGGATACGCAGTATTTT. V gene TRBV11-3 combines with J gene TRBJ2-3; D unclear. The CDR3 is made up of 12 amino acids. The V gene's germline CDR1 is SGHNT and CDR2 YENEEA. V lost 3 bases and J 6 bases, leaving 7 bases between the germline ends.

This clonotype was recorded at least ten times. The rearrangement links TRBV12-3 or TRBV12-4 to TRBJ1-3; D gene uncertain. The CDR3 sequence is 16 residues long. V was pared by 0 bases and J by 0 bases, with 9 bases between. The CDR3 loop reads CASSLAASRSGNTIYF. For the CDR3, the DNA is TGTGCCAGCAGTTTAGCGGCCAGCCGCTCTGGAAACACCATATATTTT.

By proportion, this clonotype is medium-sized (0.01 to 0.1%). This chain joins TRBV7-2 and TRBJ2-4; no clear D gene. V was pared by 5 bases and J by 9 bases, with 17 bases between. This CDR3 has 14 residues. Germline V gives CDR1 SGHTA, CDR2 FQGNSA. The CDR3 loop reads CASSPPVTRIIQYF. The DNA for the CDR3 is TGTGCCAGCAGCCCCCCGGTCACAAGGATCATTCAGTACTTC.

By share of the sample, this clonotype is medium-sized. This chain links TRBV7-6 with TRBJ2-2, with 10 nucleotides matching TRBD2. The trim removed 5 bases at V and 0 bases at J, leaving 6 bases unmatched. Germline assignment: CDR1 SGHVS and CDR2 FNYEAQ. The CDR3 loop spans 17 amino acids. The CDR3 nucleotides read TGTGCCAGCAGCCAGAAAGCGGGGGGGTCGAACACCGGGGAGCTGTTTTTT. It translates to CASSQKAGGSNTGELFF.

Ten or more counts support this clonotype. The V gene is TRBV5-4, the J gene TRBJ2-5, with TRBD1 identical over 9 bases. Losses at the gene ends were 4 bases for V and 5 bases for J; bases not matched to a gene: 9. The germline V gene has CDR1 SGHNT and CDR2 YYREEE (reference sequence). CDR3 length: 15 residues. In DNA form, the CDR3 reads TGTGCCAGCAGCCCGCGGACAGGGGAGGGCGAGACCCAGTACTTC. It specifies CASSPRTGEGETQYF.

Many counts were recorded for this clonotype. The chain is built from TRBV20-1 and TRBJ1-6; TRBD1 aligns across 12 bases. Germline loops: CDR1 DFQATT, CDR2 SNEGSKA (reference sequence). Trimming took 5 bases from V and 8 from J; bases not matched to a gene: 16. This CDR3 is 18 amino acids long. The DNA for the CDR3 is TGCAGTGCTCCCCCTCCGGGACAGGGGGCGCAGGCCCATTCACCCCTCCACTTT. Translation: CSAPPPGQGAQAHSPLHF.